This T cell receptor (beta chain) is from a study of graft-versus-host responses after intestinal transplantation. Study summary: Transplantation in recipients was multivisceral, liver-intestinal, or isolated intestinal. Study observations and caveats: When patients had graft-donor T cell macrochimerism, their allografts held high graft-versus-host to host-versus-graft clonal ratios. GvH clones surfaced in recipient marrow, some emerging earlier in ileum or blood.

Assay: immunoSEQ multiplex PCR; the TCRdb copy retains only in-frame clones and omits some. There are tens of thousands of clones in the sample; approximately 92% occur only once, and roughly 0.31% lies in the top ten. Germline CDR1 and CDR2: MDHEN and SYDVKM. The J segment lost 5 bases and the V segment lost 3 bases, leaving 4 bases of the junction unmatched. This CDR3 comprises 13 residues. Remarks on this clone: Its cognate antigen is unknown.

The receptor's source is a human donor who received an intestinal transplant. This rearrangement joins TRBV28 to TRBJ2-7; 7 bases map to TRBD1. Sample: unstimulated CD4+ T cells sorted from spleen or lymph node cells, taken before intestinal transplant. The DNA of the CDR3 is TGTGCCAGCAGTTTTGACAGGGTCGACGAGCAGTACTTC. Protein sequence: CASSFDRVDEQYF.